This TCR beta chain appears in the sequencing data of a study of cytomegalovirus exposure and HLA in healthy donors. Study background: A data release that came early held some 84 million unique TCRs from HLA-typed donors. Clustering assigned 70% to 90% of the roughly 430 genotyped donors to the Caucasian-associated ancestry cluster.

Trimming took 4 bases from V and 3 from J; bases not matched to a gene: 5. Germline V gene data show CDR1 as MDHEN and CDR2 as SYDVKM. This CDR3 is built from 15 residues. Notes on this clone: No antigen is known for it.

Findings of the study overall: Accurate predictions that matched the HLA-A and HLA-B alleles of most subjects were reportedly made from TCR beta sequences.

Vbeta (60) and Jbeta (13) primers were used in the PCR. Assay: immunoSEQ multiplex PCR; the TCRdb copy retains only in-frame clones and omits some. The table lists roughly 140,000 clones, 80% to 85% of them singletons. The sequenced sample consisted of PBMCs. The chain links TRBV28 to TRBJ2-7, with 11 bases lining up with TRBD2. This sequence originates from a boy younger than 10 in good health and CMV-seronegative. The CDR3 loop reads CASSSGLAAFYEQYF. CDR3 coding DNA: TGTGCCAGCAGTTCGGGACTAGCGGCCTTCTACGAGCAGTACTTC. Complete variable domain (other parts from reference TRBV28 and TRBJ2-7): DVKVTQSSRYLVKRTGEKVFLECVQDMDHENMFWYRQDPGLGLRLIYFSYDVKMKEKGDIPEGYSVSREKKERFSLILESASTNQTSMYLCASSSGLAAFYEQYFGPGTRLTVT.